This TCR beta chain was obtained from a study of identifying expanded T cells in peripheral blood. Study conclusions and caveats: Over approximately two and four weeks, about 15 and 19 clones changed, versus 1.2 between replicates.

Details on this clone: Its antigen is not identified.

This CDR3 is built from 15 residues. V dropped 5 bases and J dropped 1 base, with 14 bases sitting between them. Germline V gene lookup returns CDR1 SGHTA and CDR2 FQGNSA. Healthy donors had no documented immune events, such as infections, while sampled. Clones were read by immunoSEQ multiplex PCR, and TCRdb kept only the in-frame ones, dropping some. The repertoire holds about 94,000 clones, with roughly 87% as singletons. Sample: blood. The receptor was isolated from a person between 18 and 69 years old in good health. The chain is built from TRBV7-2 and TRBJ1-1; a weak D match, TRBD1 (5 bases). The CDR3 DNA is TGTGCCAGCAGCCCGACAGCTACTTCGAACACTGAAGCTTTCTTT. This sequence encodes CASSPTATSNTEAFF.